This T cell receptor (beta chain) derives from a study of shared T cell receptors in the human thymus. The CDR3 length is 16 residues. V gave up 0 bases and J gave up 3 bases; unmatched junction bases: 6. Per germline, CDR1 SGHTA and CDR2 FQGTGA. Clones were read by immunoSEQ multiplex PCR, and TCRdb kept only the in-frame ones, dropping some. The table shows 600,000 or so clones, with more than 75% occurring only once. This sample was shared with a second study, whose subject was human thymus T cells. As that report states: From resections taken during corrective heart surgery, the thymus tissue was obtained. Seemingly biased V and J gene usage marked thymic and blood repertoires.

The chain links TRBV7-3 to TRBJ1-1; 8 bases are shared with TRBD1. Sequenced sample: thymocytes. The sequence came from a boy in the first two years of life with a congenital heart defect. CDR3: CASSLTVDRGYTEAFF. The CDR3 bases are TGTGCCAGCAGCTTAACGGTAGACAGGGGATACACTGAAGCTTTCTTT. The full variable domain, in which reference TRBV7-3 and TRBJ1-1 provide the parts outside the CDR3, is GAGVSQTPSNKVTEKGKYVELRCDPISGHTALYWYRQSLGQGPEFLIYFQGTGAADDSGLPNDRFFAVRPEGSVSTLKIQRTERGDSAVYLCASSLTVDRGYTEAFFGQGTRLTVV.